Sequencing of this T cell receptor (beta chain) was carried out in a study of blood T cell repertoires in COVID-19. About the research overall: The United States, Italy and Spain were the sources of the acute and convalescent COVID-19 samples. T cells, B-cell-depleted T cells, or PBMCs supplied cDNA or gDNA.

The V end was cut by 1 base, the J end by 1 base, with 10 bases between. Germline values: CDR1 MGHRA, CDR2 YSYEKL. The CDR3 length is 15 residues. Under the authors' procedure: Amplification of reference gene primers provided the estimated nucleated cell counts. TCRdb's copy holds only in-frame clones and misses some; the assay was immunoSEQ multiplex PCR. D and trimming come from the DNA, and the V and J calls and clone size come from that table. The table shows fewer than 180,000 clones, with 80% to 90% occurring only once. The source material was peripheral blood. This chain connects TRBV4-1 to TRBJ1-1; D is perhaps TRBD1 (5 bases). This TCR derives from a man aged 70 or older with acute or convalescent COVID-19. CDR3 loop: CASSQVSGENTEAFF. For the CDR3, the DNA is TGCGCCAGCAGCCAAGTGTCGGGGGAGAACACTGAAGCTTTCTTT.